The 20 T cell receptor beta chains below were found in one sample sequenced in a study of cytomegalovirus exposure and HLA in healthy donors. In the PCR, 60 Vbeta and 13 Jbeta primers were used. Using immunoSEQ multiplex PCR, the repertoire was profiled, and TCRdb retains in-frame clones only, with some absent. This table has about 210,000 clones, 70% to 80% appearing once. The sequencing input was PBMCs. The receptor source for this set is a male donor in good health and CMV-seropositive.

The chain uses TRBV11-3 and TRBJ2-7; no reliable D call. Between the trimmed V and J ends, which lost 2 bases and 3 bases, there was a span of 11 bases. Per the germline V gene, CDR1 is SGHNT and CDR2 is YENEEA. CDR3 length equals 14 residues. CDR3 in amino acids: CASSLSQLNYEQYF. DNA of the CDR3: TGTGCCAGCAGCTTATCCCAACTTAACTACGAGCAGTACTTC.

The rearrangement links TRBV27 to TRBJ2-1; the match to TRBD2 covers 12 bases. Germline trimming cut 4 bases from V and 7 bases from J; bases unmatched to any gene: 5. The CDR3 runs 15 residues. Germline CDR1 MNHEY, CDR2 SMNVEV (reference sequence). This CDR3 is CASSSTGTSGNEQFF. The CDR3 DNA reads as TGTGCCAGCAGTTCGACCGGGACTAGCGGGAATGAGCAGTTCTTC.

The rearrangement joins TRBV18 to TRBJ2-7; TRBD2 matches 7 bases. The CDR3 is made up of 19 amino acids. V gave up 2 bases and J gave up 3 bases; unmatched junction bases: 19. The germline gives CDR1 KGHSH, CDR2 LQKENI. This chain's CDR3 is CASSPSPLLASEPSYEQYF. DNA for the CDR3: TGTGCCAGCTCACCAAGCCCGCTACTAGCGTCAGAGCCCAGCTACGAGCAGTACTTC.

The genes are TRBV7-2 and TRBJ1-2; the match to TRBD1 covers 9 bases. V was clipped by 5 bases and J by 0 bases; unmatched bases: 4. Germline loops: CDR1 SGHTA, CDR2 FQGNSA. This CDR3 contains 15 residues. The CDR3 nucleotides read TGTGCCAGCAGCCCAAGGACAGGGGCTAACTATGGCTACACCTTC. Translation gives CASSPRTGANYGYTF.

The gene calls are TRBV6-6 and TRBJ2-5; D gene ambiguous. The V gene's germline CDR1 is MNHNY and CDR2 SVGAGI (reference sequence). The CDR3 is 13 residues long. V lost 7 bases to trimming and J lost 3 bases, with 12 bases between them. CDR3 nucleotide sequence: TGTGCCAGCACGGAAGCAGGAAAAGAGACCCAGTACTTC. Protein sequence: CASTEAGKETQYF.

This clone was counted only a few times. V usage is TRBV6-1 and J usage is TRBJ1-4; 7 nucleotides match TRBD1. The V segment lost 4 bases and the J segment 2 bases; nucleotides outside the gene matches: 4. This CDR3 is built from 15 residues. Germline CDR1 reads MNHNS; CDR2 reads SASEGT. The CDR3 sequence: CASSATGATNEKLFF. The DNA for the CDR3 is TGTGCCAGCAGTGCAACAGGGGCCACTAATGAAAAACTGTTTTTT.

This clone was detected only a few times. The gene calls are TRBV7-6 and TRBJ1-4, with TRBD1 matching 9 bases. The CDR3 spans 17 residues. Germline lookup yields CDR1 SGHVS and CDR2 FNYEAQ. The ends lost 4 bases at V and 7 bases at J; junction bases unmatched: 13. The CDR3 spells CASSYLEPGQGGEKLFF. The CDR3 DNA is TGTGCCAGCAGCTATCTAGAACCGGGACAGGGAGGTGAAAAACTGTTTTTT.

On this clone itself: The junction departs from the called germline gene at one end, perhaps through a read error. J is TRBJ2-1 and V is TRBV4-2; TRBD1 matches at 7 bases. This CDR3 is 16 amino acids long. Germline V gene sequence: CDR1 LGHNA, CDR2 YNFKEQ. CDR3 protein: CASRQGTDSSYNEQFF. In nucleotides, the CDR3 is TGTGCCAGCAGGCAAGGGACAGACAGCTCCTACAATGAGCAGTTCTTC.

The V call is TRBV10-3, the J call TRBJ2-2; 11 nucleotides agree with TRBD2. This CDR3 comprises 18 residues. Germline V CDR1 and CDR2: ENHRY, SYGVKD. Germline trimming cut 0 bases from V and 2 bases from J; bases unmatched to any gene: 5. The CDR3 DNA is TGTGCCATCAGTGAGTCCCCCGGGACTAGCGGTAACACCGGGGAGCTGTTTTTT. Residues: CAISESPGTSGNTGELFF.

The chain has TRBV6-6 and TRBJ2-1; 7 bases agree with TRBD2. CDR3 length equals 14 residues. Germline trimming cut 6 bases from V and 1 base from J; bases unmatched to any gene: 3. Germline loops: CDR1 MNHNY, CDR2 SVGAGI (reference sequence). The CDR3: CASSRGGSYNEQFF. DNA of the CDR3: TGTGCCAGCAGCCGCGGGGGTTCCTACAATGAGCAGTTCTTC.

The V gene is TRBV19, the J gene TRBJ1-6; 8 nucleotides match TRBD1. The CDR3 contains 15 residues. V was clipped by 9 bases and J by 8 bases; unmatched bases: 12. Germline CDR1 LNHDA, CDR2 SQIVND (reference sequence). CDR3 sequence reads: CASSDTQGAYSPLHF. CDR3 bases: TGTGCCAGCAGTGATACCCAGGGGGCGTATTCACCCCTCCACTTT. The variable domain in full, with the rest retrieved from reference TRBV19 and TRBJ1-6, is DGGITQSPKYLFRKEGQNVTLSCEQNLNHDAMYWYRQDPGQGLRLIYYSQIVNDFQKGDIAEGYSVSREKKESFPLTVTSAQKNPTAFYLCASSDTQGAYSPLHFGNGTRLTVT.

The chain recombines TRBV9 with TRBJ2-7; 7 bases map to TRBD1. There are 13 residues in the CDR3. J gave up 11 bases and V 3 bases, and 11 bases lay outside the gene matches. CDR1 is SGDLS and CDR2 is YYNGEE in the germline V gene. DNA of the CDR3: TGTGCCAGCAGCGCACCCCCACAGGGGCGCGAGTACTTC. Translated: CASSAPPQGREYF.

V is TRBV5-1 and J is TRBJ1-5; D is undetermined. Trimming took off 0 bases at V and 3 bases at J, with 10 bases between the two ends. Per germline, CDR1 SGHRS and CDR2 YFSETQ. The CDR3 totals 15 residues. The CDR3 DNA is TGCGCCAGCAGCTTGGGAGAAAGTTTCAATCAGCCCCAGCATTTT. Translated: CASSLGESFNQPQHF.

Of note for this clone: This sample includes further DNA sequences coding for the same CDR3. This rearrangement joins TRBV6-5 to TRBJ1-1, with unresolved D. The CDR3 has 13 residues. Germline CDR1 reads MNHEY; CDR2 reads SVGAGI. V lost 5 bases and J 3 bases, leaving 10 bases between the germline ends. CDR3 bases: TGTGCCAGCAGTAGAGGCGGGGACACTGAAGCTTTCTTT. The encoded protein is CASSRGGDTEAFF.

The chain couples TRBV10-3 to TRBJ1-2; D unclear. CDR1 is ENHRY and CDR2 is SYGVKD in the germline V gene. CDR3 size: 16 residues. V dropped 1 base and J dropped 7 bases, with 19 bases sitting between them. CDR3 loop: CAISELGDRLEVGYTF. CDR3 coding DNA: TGTGCCATCAGTGAGTTAGGTGACCGGCTGGAGGTTGGCTACACCTTC.

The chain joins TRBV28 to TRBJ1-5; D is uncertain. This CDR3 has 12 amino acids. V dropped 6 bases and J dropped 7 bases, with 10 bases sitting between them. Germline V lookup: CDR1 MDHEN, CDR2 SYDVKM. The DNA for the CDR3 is TGTGCCAGCAGCCTCCCTGTCCAGCCCCAGCATTTT. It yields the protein CASSLPVQPQHF.

The CDR3 is CASSVGPSGGAVNIQYF. The CDR3 nucleotides are TGTGCCAGCAGCGTAGGTCCTAGCGGGGGGGCCGTAAACATTCAGTACTTC. The chain joins TRBV9 to TRBJ2-4; 12 bases agree with TRBD2. Germline assignment: CDR1 SGDLS and CDR2 YYNGEE. J was trimmed by 6 bases and V by 0 bases; bases with no gene match: 7. This CDR3 region has 17 residues.

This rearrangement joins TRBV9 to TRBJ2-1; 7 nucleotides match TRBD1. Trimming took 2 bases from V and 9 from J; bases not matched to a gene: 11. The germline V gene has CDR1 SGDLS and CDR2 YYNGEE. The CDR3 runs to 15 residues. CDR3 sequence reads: CASSVGDSGKAEQFF. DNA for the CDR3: TGTGCCAGCAGCGTGGGGGACAGTGGAAAGGCTGAGCAGTTCTTC.

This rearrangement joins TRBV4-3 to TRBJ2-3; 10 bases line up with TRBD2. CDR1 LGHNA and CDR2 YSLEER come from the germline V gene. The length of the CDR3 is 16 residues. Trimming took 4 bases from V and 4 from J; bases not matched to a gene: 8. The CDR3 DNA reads TGCGCCAGCAGCCGAATAGCGGGAGGAGGCGCAGATACGCAGTATTTT. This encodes CASSRIAGGGADTQYF.

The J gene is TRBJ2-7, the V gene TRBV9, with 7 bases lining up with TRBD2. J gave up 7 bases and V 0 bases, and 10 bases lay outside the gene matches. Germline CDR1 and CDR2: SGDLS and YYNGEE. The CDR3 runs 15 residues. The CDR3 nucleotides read TGTGCCAGCAGCGTAGGAGAGACTAGCTCCGGTGAGCAGTACTTC. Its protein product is CASSVGETSSGEQYF.